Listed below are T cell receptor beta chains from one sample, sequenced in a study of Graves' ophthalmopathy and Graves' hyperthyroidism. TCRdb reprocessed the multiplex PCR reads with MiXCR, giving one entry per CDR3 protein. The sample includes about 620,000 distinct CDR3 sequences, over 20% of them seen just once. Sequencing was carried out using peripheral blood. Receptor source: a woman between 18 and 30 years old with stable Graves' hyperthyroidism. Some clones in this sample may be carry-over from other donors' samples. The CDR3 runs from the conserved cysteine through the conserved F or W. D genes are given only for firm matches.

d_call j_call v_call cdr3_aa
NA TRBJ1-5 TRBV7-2 CASSPSWGNQPQHF
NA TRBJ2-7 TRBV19 CASSTTPGTAGYEQYF
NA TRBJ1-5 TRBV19 CASRPDSPIVGNHPQHF
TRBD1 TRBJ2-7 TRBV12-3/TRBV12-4 CASSYRDRDAFEQYF
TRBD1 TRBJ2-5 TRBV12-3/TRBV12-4 CASSPPGQGGETQYF
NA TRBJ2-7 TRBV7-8 CASSFQANTYEQYF
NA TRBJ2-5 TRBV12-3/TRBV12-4 CASSFKEGARETQYF
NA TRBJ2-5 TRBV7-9 CASSLDTGPVGPQYF
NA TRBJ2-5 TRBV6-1 CATIGPGETQYF
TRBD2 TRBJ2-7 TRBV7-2 CASSFGTSGTYEQYF
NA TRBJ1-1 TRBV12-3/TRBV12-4 CASSSKVGSTEAFF
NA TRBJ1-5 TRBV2 CASSEALGGPDNQPQHF
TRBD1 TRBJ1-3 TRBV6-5 CASSFGGQFSGNTIYF
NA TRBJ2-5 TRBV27 CASHQSTDLTSETQYF
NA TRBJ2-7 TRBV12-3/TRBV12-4 CASSLEGAGFYEQYF
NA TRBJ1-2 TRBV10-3 CAISEWGIDSQTNYGYTF
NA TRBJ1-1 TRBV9 CASSVAGRAGGTEAFF
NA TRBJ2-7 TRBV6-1 CASSPILGKGYEQYF
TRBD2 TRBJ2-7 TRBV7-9 CASSLGGLAGGEQYF
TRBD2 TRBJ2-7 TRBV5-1 CASSLQRGSSEQYF
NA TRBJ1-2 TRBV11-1 CASSLTMLGGNYGYTF
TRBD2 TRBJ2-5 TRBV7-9 CASRPASGQETQYF
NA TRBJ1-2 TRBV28 CASTREGGYGYTF
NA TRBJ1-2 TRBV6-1 CASSEPPGDYGYTF
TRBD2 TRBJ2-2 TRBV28 CASSPRRLAMNTGELFF
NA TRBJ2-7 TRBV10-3 CAISTPMGEQYF
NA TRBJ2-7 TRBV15 CATSRDWRGVYEQYF
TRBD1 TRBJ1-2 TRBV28 CASNFPGGLWGYTF
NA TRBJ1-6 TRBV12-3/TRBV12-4 CASSNMGGVDSPLHF
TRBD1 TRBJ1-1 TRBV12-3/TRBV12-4 CASSGTGDGTEAFF
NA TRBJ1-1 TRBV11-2 CASSTYVGNTEAFF
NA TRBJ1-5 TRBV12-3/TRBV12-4 CASTIRGLGQPQHF
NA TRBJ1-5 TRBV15 CATSRETSSNQPQHF